Here is one TCR beta chain with its context. Its antigen is currently unknown. The CDR3 covers 14 residues. Germline CDR1 is SEHNR and CDR2 is FQNEAQ (reference sequence). V was shortened by 5 bases and J by 4 bases, with 14 bases between the two germline ends. This sample was included in a study of vaccination and CD4 T cells after COVID-19. Whole-study results and caveats: The authors identified 304 of 307 vaccine-specific clones in convalescent patients as spike mono-reactive.

The Oncomine TCR Beta short-read assay sequenced DNA from cultured CD4+ T cells. Cultured CD4+ T cells were the source of extracted genomic DNA. TCRdb reanalysed the PCR reads using MiXCR and keeps one entry per CDR3 protein. The data show 7,200 or so distinct CDR3 sequences, with over 60% seen just once and roughly 36% held by the top ten. Treatment specified: approximately nine-day PBMC culture with coronavirus spike peptide pools or control peptides (ViraFEST assay). Sequencing was carried out using CD4+ T cells from blood, cultured in vitro. The sequence came from a human donor who had recovered from COVID-19. The chain recombines TRBV7-9 with TRBJ1-1, with a weak D call TRBD1 (5 bases). The CDR3 coding sequence is TGTGCCAGCAGCAAAAGAGGGGAGGCCACTGAAGCTTTCTTT. Protein: CASSKRGEATEAFF.